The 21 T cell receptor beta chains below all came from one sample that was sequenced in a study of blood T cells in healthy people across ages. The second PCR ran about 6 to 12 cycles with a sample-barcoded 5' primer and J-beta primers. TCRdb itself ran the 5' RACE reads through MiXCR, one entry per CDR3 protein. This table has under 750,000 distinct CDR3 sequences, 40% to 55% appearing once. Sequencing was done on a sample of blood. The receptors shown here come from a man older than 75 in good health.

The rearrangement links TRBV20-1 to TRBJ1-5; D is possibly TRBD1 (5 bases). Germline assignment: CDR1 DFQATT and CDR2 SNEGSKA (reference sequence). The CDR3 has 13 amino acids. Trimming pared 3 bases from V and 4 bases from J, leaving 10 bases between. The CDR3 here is CSARGRENQPQHF. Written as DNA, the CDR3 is TGCAGTGCTAGGGGCAGGGAAAATCAGCCCCAGCATTTT.

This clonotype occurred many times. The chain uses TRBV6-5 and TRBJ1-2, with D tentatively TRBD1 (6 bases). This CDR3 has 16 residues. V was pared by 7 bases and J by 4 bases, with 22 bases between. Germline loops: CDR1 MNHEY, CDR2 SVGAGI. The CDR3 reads CASIRWAGETVYGYTF. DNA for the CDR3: TGTGCCAGCATCAGGTGGGCAGGGGAGACCGTCTATGGCTACACCTTC.

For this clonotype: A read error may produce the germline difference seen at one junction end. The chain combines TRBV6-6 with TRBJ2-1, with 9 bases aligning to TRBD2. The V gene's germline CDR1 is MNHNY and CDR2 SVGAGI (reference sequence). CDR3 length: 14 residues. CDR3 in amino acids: CAGSSAGGVDEQFF. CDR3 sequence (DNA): TGTGCCGGCAGTTCGGCGGGGGGGGTGGATGAGCAGTTCTTC.

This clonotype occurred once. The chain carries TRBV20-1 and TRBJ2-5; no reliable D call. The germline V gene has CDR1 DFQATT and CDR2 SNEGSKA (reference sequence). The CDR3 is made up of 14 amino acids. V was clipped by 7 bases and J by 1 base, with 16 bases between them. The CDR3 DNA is TGCAGTGTCCGACCAGGATGGGCCCAAGAGACCCAGTACTTC. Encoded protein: CSVRPGWAQETQYF.

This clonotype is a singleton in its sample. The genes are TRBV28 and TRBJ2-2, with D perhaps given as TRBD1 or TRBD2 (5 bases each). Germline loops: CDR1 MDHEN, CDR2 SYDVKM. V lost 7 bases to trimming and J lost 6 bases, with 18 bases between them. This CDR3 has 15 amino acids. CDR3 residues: CASTPWDGTAGELFF. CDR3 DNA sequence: TGTGCCAGCACCCCTTGGGACGGAACCGCCGGGGAGCTGTTTTTT.

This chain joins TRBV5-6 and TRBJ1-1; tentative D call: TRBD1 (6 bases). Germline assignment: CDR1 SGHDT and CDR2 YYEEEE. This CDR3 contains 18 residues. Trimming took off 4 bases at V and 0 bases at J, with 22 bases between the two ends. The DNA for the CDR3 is TGTGCCAGCAGCCTGTACCTGGGGGCCCTGGTGGTGAACACTGAAGCTTTCTTT. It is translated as CASSLYLGALVVNTEAFF.

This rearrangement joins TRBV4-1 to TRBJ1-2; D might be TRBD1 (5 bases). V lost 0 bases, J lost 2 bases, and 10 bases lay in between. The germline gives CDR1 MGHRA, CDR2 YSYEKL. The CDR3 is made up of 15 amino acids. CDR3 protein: CASSQETRDNYGYTF. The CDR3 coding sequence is TGCGCCAGCAGCCAAGAAACCCGGGACAACTATGGCTACACCTTC.

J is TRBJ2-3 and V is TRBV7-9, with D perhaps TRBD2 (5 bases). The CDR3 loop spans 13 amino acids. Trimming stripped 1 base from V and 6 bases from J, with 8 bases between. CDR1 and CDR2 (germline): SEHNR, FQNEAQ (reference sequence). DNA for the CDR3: TGTGCCAGCAGCTTAGTAGGCGGGGATACGCAGTATTTT. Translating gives CASSLVGGDTQYF.

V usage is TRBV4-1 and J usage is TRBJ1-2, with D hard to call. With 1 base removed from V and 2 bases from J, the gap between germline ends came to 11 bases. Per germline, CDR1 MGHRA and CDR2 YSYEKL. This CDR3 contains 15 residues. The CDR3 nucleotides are TGCGCCAGCAGCCAAGGGTCAGGTACAAACTATGGCTACACCTTC. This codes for CASSQGSGTNYGYTF.

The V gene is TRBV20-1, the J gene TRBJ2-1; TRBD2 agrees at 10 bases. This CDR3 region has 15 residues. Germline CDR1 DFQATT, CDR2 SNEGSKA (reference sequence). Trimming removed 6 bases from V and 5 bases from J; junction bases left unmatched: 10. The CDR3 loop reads CSAKKWTSGNNEQFF. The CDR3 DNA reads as TGCAGTGCCAAAAAATGGACTAGCGGAAACAATGAGCAGTTCTTC.

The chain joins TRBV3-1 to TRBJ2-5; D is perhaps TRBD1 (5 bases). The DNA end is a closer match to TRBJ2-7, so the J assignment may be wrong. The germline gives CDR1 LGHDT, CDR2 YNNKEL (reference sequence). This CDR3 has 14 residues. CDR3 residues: CASSQGPPGYEQYF. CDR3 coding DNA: TGTGCCAGCAGCCAAGGCCCACCAGGGTACGAGCAGTACTTC.

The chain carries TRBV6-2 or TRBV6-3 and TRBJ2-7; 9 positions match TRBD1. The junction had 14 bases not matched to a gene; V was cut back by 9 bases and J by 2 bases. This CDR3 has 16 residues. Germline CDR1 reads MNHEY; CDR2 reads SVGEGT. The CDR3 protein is CASSPGPGQGAYEQYF. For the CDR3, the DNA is TGTGCCAGTAGTCCTGGCCCGGGACAGGGAGCCTACGAGCAGTACTTC.

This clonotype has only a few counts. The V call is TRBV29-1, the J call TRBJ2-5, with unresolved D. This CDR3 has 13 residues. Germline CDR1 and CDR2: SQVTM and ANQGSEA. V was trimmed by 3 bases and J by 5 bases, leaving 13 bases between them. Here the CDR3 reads CSVDAEIQETQYF. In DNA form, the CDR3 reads TGCAGCGTTGACGCTGAAATTCAGGAGACCCAGTACTTC.

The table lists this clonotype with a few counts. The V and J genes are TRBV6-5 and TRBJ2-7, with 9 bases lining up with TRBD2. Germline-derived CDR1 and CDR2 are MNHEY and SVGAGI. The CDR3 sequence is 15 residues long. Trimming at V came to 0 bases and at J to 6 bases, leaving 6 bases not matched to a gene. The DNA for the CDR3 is TGTGCCAGCAGTTACTCAAGGACTAGCGTAGGCGAGCAGTACTTC. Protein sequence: CASSYSRTSVGEQYF.

The CDR3 DNA sequence: TGTGCCAGCAGTTTAGCCCTCTTAGGTGGGAGGCAAGAGACCCAGTACTTC. This codes for CASSLALLGGRQETQYF. The chain links TRBV12-3 or TRBV12-4 to TRBJ2-7, with a possible D match to TRBD2 (6 bases). Gene TRBJ2-5 matches the end of the DNA better, so the J call may be wrong. The CDR3 is made up of 17 amino acids.

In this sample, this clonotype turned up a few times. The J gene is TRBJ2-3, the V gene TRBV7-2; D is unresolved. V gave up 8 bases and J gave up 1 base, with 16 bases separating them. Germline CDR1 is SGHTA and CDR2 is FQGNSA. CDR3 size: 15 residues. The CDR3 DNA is TGTGCCAGCGAACCCCTGGGCGGCCGCACAGATACGCAGTATTTT. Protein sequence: CASEPLGGRTDTQYF.

CDR3 sequence reads: CASSLGGVKNIQYF. The CDR3 DNA follows: TGTGCCAGCAGCTTAGGGGGGGTCAAAAACATTCAGTACTTC. V gene TRBV7-2 combines with J gene TRBJ2-7; the D gene is possibly TRBD2 (6 bases). The J call may be in error: the DNA end matches TRBJ2-4 better. The CDR3 is made up of 14 amino acids. Per germline, CDR1 SGHTA and CDR2 FQGNSA.

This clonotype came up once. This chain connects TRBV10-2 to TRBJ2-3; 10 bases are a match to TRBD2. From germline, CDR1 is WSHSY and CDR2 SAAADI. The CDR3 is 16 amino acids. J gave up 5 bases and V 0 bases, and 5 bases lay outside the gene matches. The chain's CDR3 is CASSESERGGVDTQYF. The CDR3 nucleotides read TGCGCCAGCAGTGAGTCAGAGCGGGGGGGAGTAGATACGCAGTATTTT.

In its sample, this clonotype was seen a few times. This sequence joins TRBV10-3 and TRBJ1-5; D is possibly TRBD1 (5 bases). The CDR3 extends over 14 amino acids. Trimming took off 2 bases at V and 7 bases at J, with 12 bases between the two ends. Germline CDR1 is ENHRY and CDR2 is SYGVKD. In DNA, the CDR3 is TGTGCCATCAGTGAGCAAGGGACGTTCCAGCCCCAGCATTTT. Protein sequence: CAISEQGTFQPQHF.

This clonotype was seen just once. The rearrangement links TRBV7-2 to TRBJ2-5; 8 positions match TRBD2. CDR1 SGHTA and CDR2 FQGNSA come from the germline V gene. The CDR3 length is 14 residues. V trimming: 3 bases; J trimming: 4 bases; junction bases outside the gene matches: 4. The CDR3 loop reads CASSFSGAGETQYF. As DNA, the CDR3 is TGTGCCAGCAGCTTTAGCGGGGCTGGAGAGACCCAGTACTTC.

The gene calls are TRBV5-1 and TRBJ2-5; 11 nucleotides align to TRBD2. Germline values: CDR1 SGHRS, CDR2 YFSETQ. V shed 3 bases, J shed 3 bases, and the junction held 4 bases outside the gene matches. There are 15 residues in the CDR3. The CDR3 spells CASSSSSGGEETQYF. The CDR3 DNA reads TGCGCCAGCAGCTCCAGTAGCGGGGGGGAAGAGACCCAGTACTTC.